This T cell receptor (beta chain) came from a study of blood T cell repertoires in COVID-19. Those who participated ranged in age from roughly 18 to 90 years and resided in 20 to 30 US areas. In assigning cohorts, the study relied on participant-reported clinical history. Sequencing used immunoSEQ multiplex PCR; TCRdb keeps in-frame clones, though not all of them. The sample carries roughly 160,000 clones, about 80% recorded once. This CDR3 comprises 15 residues. Trimming cost V 5 bases and J 1 base, with 15 bases left between them. Germline V lookup: CDR1 LNHNV, CDR2 YYDKDF (reference sequence). The sequence was obtained from a man aged 50-59 years who had recovered from COVID-19. Sequenced material: PBMCs or T cells enriched from blood (not recorded which). The chain combines TRBV15 with TRBJ2-7, with a weak D call TRBD1 (6 bases). Here the CDR3 reads CATSPTPDSSYEQYF. CDR3 nucleotides: TGTGCCACCAGCCCAACTCCGGACAGTTCCTACGAGCAGTACTTC. The entire variable domain, with the rest obtained from reference TRBV15 and TRBJ2-7, is as follows: DAMVIQNPRYQVTQFGKPVTLSCSQTLNHNVMYWYQQKSSQAPKLLFHYYDKDFNNEADTPDNFQSRRPNTSFCFLDIRSPGLGDTAMYLCATSPTPDSSYEQYFGPGTRLTVT.